This T cell receptor beta chain is from a study of blood T cell repertoires in COVID-19. Using immunoSEQ multiplex PCR, the repertoire was profiled, and TCRdb retains in-frame clones only, with some absent. The sample holds approximately 80,000 clones, roughly 85% seen once. Concerning this clone itself: The sample contains more than one DNA sequence encoding this CDR3.

CDR1 and CDR2 from the germline V gene are KGHSH and LQKENI. The CDR3 length is 15 residues. V gave up 3 bases and J gave up 1 base; unmatched junction bases: 3. The sequenced sample consisted of peripheral blood. The receptor's source is a human donor in a cohort sampled during active COVID-19. The rearrangement uses TRBV18 and TRBJ2-1, with 7 bases fitting TRBD2. The CDR3 bases are TGTGCCAGCTCACCGGGCGGGAGTTCCTACAATGAGCAGTTCTTC. Encoded protein: CASSPGGSSYNEQFF.